This TCR beta chain appears in the sequencing data of a study of long-term antiretroviral therapy in people with HIV. General observations from the study: At every time point, clones expanded before ART dominated the repertoire. HIV repertoire CDR3 lengths ranged less widely than those of controls.

They ran version v3.0 of the immunoSEQ assay at survey level. This table comes from immunoSEQ multiplex PCR, and its TCRdb copy is limited to in-frame clones, with some not included. Of tens of thousands of clones detected, approximately 90% appear once; the ten largest clones hold around 6.8%. Two or more post-ART PBMC samples, plus at least one pre-ART sample, were available for each donor. To note about this clone: Antigen: not known.

Germline trimming cut 1 base from V and 3 bases from J; bases unmatched to any gene: 10. The CDR3 is 17 amino acids. Germline lookup yields CDR1 SGHRS and CDR2 YFSETQ. The sequence came from a man in his forties or fifties with HIV. The chain is built from TRBV5-1 and TRBJ2-7, with 10 bases aligning to TRBD2. The sequencing used unsorted PBMCs, collected about 5 years before starting antiretroviral therapy. CDR3 coding DNA: TGCGCCAGCAGCTTGAGCGGGAGGGTCGGGGGGGACTACGAGCAGTACTTC. Its protein product is CASSLSGRVGGDYEQYF.